The present TCR beta chain was sequenced within a study of shared clonotypes between healthy human individuals. General study points: Estimated richness was generally greater in naive than memory subsets. Non-shared clonotypes showed lower generation probabilities than clonotypes common to all four donors.

This clone was detected ten times or more. The antigen is unknown. Germline-derived CDR1 and CDR2 are SGHVS and FQNEAQ. Trimming stripped 3 bases from V and 5 bases from J, with 8 bases between. CDR3 length equals 12 residues. Evenly divided among several immunoSEQ plates was the genomic DNA of each subset. This table comes from immunoSEQ multiplex PCR, and its TCRdb copy is limited to in-frame clones, with some not included. Altogether about 1.1 million clones are present, approximately 75% being singletons, with the ten largest covering 0.89%. The rearrangement joins TRBV7-8 to TRBJ2-7; D is undetermined. The sequenced material came from memory CD4+ T cells from PBMCs. Specified subset: CD45RA-negative fraction. The sequence was collected from a man aged 18 to 35 in good health. Some clones in this sample may be carry-over from other donors' samples. The DNA for the CDR3 is TGTGCCAGCAGCTTTGAAACGCACGAGCAGTACTTC. Its protein product is CASSFETHEQYF.